This T cell receptor beta chain was recovered during a study of blood T cell repertoires in COVID-19. Trimming stripped 3 bases from V and 0 bases from J, with 5 bases between. In germline, CDR1 is SGDLS, CDR2 YYNGEE. The CDR3 has 13 residues. Profiling relied on immunoSEQ multiplex PCR, and the TCRdb table lists in-frame clones only, not all of them. The sample carries fewer than 600,000 clones, 85% to 90% recorded once. This chain joins TRBV9 and TRBJ2-3, with D uncertain. The TCR originated in a woman in her forties who had recovered from COVID-19. Sequenced input: PBMCs or T cells enriched from blood (not recorded which). The CDR3 sequence is CASSASSTDTQYF. CDR3 in DNA: TGTGCCAGCAGCGCCTCTAGCACAGATACGCAGTATTTT.